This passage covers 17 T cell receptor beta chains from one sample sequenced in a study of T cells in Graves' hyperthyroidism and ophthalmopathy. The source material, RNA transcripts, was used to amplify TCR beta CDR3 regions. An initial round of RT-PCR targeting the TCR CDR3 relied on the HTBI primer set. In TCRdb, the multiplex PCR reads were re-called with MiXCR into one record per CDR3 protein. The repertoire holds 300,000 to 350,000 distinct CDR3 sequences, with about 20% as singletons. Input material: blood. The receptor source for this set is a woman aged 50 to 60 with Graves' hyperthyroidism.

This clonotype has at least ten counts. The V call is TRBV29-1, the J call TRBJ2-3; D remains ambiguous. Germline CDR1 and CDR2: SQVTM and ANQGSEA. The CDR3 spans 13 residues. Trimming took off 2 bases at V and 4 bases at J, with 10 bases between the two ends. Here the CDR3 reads CSVEFGYSDTQYF. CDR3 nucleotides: TGCAGCGTTGAATTTGGCTATTCAGATACGCAGTATTTT.

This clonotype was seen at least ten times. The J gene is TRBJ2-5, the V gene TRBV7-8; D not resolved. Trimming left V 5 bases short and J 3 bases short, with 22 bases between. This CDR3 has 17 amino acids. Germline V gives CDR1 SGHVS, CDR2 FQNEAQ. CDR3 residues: CASSVIPPLAPKETQYF. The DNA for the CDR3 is TGTGCCAGCAGCGTGATACCCCCCCTGGCGCCCAAAGAGACCCAGTACTTC.

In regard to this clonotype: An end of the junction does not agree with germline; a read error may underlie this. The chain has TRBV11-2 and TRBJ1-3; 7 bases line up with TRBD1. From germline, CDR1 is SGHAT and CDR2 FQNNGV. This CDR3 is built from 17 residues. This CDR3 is CASGLDPGQLAGNTIYF. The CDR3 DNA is TGTGCCAGCGGCTTAGACCCGGGACAGTTGGCTGGAAACACCATATATTTT.

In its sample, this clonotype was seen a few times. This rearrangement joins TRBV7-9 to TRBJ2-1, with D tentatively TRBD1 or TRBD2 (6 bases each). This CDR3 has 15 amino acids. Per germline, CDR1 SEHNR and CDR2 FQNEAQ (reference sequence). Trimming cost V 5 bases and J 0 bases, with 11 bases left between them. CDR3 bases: TGTGCCAGCAGCCCCGGGGGCCGCTCCTACAATGAGCAGTTCTTC. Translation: CASSPGGRSYNEQFF.

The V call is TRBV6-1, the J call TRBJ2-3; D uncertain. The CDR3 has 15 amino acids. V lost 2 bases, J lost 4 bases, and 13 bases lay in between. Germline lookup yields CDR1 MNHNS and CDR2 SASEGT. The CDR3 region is CASSEFDRGPDTQYF. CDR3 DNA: TGTGCCAGCAGTGAATTTGATCGAGGTCCAGATACGCAGTATTTT.

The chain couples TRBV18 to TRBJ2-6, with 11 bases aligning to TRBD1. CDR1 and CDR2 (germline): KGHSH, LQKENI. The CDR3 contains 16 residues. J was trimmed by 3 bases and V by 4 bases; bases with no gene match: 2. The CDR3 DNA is TGTGCCAGCTCACGGGACAGGGGGTATGGGGCCAACGTCCTGACTTTC. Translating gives CASSRDRGYGANVLTF.

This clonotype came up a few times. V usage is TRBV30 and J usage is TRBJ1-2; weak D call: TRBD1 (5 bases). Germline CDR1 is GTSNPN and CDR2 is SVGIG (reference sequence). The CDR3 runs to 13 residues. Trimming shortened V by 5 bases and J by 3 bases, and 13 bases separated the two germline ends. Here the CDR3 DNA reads TGTGCCTGGGCTCTGGGGGGAGACTATGGCTACACCTTC. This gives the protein CAWALGGDYGYTF.

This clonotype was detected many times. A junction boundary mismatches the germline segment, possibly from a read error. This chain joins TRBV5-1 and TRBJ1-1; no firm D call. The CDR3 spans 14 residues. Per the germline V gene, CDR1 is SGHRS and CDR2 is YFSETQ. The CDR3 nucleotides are TGTGCCAGCAGCTTATCGGGAGCGAACACTGAAGCTTTCTTT. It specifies CASSLSGANTEAFF.

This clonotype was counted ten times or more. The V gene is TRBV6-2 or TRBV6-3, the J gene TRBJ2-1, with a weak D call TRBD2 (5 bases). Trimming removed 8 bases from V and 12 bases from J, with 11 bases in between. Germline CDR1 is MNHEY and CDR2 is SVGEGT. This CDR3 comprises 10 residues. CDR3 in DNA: TGTGCCAGCGCCCGGGAAGCGCAGTTCTTC. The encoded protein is CASAREAQFF.

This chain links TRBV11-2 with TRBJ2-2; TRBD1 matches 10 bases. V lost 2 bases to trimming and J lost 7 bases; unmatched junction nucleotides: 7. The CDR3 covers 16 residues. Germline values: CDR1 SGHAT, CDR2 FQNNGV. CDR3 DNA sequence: TGTGCCAGCAGCTTAAGGGGACAGGGGCGTAACGGGGAGCTGTTTTTT. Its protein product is CASSLRGQGRNGELFF.

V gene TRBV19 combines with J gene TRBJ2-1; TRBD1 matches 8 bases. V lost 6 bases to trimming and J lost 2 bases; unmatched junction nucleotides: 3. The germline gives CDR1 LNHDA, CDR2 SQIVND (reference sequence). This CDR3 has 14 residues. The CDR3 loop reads CASRQGAAYNEQFF. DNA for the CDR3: TGTGCCAGTAGGCAGGGGGCGGCCTACAATGAGCAGTTCTTC.

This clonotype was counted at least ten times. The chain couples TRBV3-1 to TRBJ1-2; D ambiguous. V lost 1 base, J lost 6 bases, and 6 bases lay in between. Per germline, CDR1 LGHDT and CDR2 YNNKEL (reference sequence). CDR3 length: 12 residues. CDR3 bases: TGTGCCAGCAGCCAAGTGGGAGATGGCTACACCTTC. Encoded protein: CASSQVGDGYTF.

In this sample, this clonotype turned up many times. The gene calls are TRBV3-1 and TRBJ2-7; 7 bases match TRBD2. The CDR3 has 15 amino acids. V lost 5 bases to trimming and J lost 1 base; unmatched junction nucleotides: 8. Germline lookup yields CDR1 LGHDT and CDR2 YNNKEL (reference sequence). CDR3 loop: CASSANPSGSYEQYF. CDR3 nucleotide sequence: TGTGCCAGCAGCGCTAACCCTAGCGGATCCTACGAGCAGTACTTC.

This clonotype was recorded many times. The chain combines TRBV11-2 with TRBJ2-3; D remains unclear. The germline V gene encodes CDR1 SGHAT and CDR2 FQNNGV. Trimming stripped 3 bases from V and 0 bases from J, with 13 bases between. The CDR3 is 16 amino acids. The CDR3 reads CASSFLVYGSTDTQYF. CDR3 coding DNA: TGTGCCAGCAGCTTCCTCGTTTACGGGAGCACAGATACGCAGTATTTT.

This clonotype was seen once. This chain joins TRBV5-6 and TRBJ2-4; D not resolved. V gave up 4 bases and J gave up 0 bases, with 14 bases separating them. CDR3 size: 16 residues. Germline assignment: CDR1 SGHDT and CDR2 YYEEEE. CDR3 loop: CASSPNERLAKNIQYF. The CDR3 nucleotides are TGTGCCAGCAGCCCGAACGAGAGACTAGCCAAAAACATTCAGTACTTC.

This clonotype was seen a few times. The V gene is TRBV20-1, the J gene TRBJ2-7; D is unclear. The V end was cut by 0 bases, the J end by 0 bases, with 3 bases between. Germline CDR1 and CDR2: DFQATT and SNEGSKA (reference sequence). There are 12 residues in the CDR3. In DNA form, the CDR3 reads TGCAGTGCTAGAGATTCCTCCTACGAGCAGTACTTC. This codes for CSARDSSYEQYF.

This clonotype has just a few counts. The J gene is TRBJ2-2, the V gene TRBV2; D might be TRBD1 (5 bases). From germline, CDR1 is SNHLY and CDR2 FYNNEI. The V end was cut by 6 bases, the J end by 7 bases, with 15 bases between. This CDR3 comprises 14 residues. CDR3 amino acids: CASRPDNTGGELFF. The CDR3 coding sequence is TGTGCCAGCAGACCCGACAATACAGGCGGGGAGCTGTTTTTT. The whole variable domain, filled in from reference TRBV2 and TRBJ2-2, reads EPEVTQTPSHQVTQMGQEVILRCVPISNHLYFYWYRQILGQKVEFLVSFYNNEISEKSEIFDDQFSVERPDGSNFTLKIRSTKLEDSAMYFCASRPDNTGGELFFGEGSRLTVL.